Only a few counts were recorded for the clone carrying this T cell receptor (beta chain). Sequenced by immunoSEQ multiplex PCR; TCRdb stores in-frame clones only, minus some. The data show about 25,000 clones, approximately 83% seen once. V gave up 6 bases and J gave up 6 bases, with 21 bases separating them. Germline V lookup: CDR1 MNHEY, CDR2 SVGAGI. The CDR3 has 15 amino acids. The sample originates from a study of graft-versus-host responses after intestinal transplantation. The chain carries TRBV6-5 and TRBJ2-7; either TRBD1 or TRBD2 may supply D (6 bases each). The sequence came from a human patient who received an intestinal transplant, so some T cells may come from the graft donor. The source material was PBMCs, sampled approximately 450 days after intestinal transplant. The CDR3 nucleotides are TGTGCCAGCAGCCGATGGGGCGGGACAACGCTCGAGCAGTACTTC. It codes for CASSRWGGTTLEQYF.